The 3 T cell receptor beta chains in this list originate from one sample, sequenced in a study of spatial heterogeneity in lung cancer. Study observations and caveats: How many expanded intratumoral alpha and beta TCRs were present tracked the tumor mutation count, which was a count of nonsynonymous mutations.

The time point was: sample taken at primary tumor resection. TCRdb re-called the 5' RACE reads through MiXCR, storing one row per CDR3 protein. The table records almost 7,500 distinct CDR3 sequences, around 15% of them present only once. The antigens these receptors bind are not known. This sample comprised lung tumor tissue, obtained at surgery. The receptors were sampled from a female donor with early-stage non-small cell lung cancer.

A note on this clonotype: This beta chain appears as a stray read in a library generated for alpha chains; its size is not informative. The chain recombines TRBV24-1 with TRBJ2-7, with TRBD2 identical over 9 bases. With V trimmed by 9 bases and J by 2 bases, 10 bases remained unmatched. CDR1 and CDR2 (germline): KGHDR, SFDVKD. This CDR3 is built from 15 residues. CDR3 sequence (DNA): TGTGCCACCCTTTCCCTGCGGGGGGGACCCTACGAGCAGTACTTC. Translating it yields CATLSLRGGPYEQYF.

Note on this clonotype: The library was built for alpha chains, so this beta chain is an off-target read and its size means little. This sequence joins TRBV30 and TRBJ1-5; 9 bases fit TRBD1. The V segment lost 6 bases and the J segment 4 bases; nucleotides outside the gene matches: 10. CDR3 length: 15 amino acids. Germline CDR1 and CDR2: GTSNPN and SVGIG (reference sequence). DNA of the CDR3: TGTGCCTGTACCTCCCATGGGACAGGGAATCAGCCCCAGCATTTT. It translates to CACTSHGTGNQPQHF.

This clonotype was seen many times. This beta chain is a stray read from a library made for alpha chains; its abundance is not meaningful. The chain recombines TRBV7-2 with TRBJ2-5; D remains unclear. The CDR3 runs to 13 residues. Per germline, CDR1 SGHTA and CDR2 FQGNSA. With 0 bases removed from V and 5 bases from J, the gap between germline ends came to 7 bases. CDR3 in DNA: TGTGCCAGCAGCTTAGCCGATTGGGAGACCCAGTACTTC. Amino acid sequence: CASSLADWETQYF.